The next 15 T cell receptor beta chains were all read from a single sample in a study of cytomegalovirus exposure and HLA in healthy donors. Vbeta (60) and Jbeta (13) primers were used in the PCR. Assay: immunoSEQ multiplex PCR; the TCRdb copy retains only in-frame clones and omits some. The data contain about 160,000 clones, around 80% of them seen just once; the ten biggest clones take up approximately 1.4%. Sequencing was carried out using PBMCs. Receptor source: a woman younger than 35 in good health and CMV-seronegative.

This rearrangement joins TRBV19 to TRBJ1-4; no clear D gene. There are 14 residues in the CDR3. CDR1 and CDR2 (germline): LNHDA, SQIVND (reference sequence). Trimming took off 6 bases at V and 5 bases at J, with 13 bases between the two ends. CDR3 sequence reads: CASRRKSLNEKLFF. The CDR3 region has the DNA TGTGCCAGTAGGCGTAAAAGCTTAAATGAAAAACTGTTTTTT.

V and J are TRBV5-4 and TRBJ1-2; unclear D gene. Germline V gene lookup returns CDR1 SGHNT and CDR2 YYREEE (reference sequence). The CDR3 totals 12 residues. The ends were cut back, 2 bases at V and 4 bases at J, with 6 bases in the middle. The chain's CDR3 is CASSLYSYGYTF. The CDR3 coding sequence is TGTGCCAGCAGCTTATACAGCTATGGCTACACCTTC.

With respect to this clone: The same CDR3 can be traced to other DNA sequences in this sample. This chain uses TRBV11-3 with TRBJ1-1; D perhaps matches TRBD1 (5 bases). V was shortened by 2 bases and J by 6 bases, with 19 bases between the two germline ends. Germline loops: CDR1 SGHNT, CDR2 YENEEA. The CDR3 covers 16 residues. CDR3 coding DNA: TGTGCCAGCAGCTTACTGGGCCAGGGAGGTTCAGCTGAAGCTTTCTTT. It is translated as CASSLLGQGGSAEAFF.

This sequence joins TRBV5-1 and TRBJ1-2; 10 bases match TRBD1. This CDR3 region has 16 residues. V shed 3 bases and J 9 bases; nucleotides not matched to a gene: 14. Germline loops: CDR1 SGHRS, CDR2 YFSETQ. CDR3 sequence reads: CASSSGSTGGFNSYTF. As DNA, the CDR3 is TGCGCCAGCAGCTCGGGGTCGACAGGGGGCTTTAATAGCTACACCTTC.

The gene calls are TRBV11-2 and TRBJ1-2; perhaps TRBD1 as D (6 bases). The CDR3 has 17 residues. Per the germline V gene, CDR1 is SGHAT and CDR2 is FQNNGV. Trimming pared 1 base from V and 0 bases from J, leaving 15 bases between. CDR3 bases: TGTGCCAGCAGCTTAGTCTCAGGGGAGTACACTAACTATGGCTACACCTTC. Translated: CASSLVSGEYTNYGYTF.

The V and J genes are TRBV10-2 and TRBJ2-3, with TRBD2 identical over 16 bases. J lost 4 bases, V lost 6 bases, and 4 bases had no gene match. CDR3 length: 16 residues. Germline V gives CDR1 WSHSY, CDR2 SAAADI. Here the CDR3 DNA reads TGCGCCAGCAGCGCGGGACTAGCGGGGGGGGCAGATACGCAGTATTTT. As protein: CASSAGLAGGADTQYF.

This clone came up once. Different DNA sequences within this sample yield the same CDR3. V and J are TRBV7-2 and TRBJ1-2; 10 nucleotides match TRBD1. This CDR3 spans 14 amino acids. J gave up 2 bases and V 5 bases, and 2 bases lay outside the gene matches. CDR1 and CDR2 (germline): SGHTA, FQGNSA. CDR3: CASSPGQGNYGYTF. CDR3 coding DNA: TGTGCCAGCAGCCCGGGACAGGGGAACTATGGCTACACCTTC. The full variable domain, with the rest looked up from reference TRBV7-2 and TRBJ1-2, is GAGVSQSPSNKVTEKGKDVELRCDPISGHTALYWYRQSLGQGLEFLIYFQGNSAPDKSGLPSDRFSAERTGGSVSTLTIQRTQQEDSAVYLCASSPGQGNYGYTFGSGTRLTVV.

The V call is TRBV19, the J call TRBJ1-1; perhaps TRBD1 as D (6 bases). CDR1 is LNHDA and CDR2 is SQIVND in the germline V gene (reference sequence). Trimming removed 8 bases from V and 5 bases from J, with 18 bases in between. CDR3 length: 14 residues. CDR3 loop: CASLKQGKATEAFF. For the CDR3, the DNA is TGTGCCAGTTTAAAACAGGGCAAGGCTACTGAAGCTTTCTTT.

The chain joins TRBV7-9 to TRBJ1-4; unclear D gene. The germline CDR1 and CDR2 sequences are SEHNR and FQNEAQ (reference sequence). The CDR3 has 12 residues. V was shortened by 2 bases and J by 7 bases, with 5 bases between the two germline ends. The CDR3 loop is CASSLRAEKLFF. DNA of the CDR3: TGTGCCAGCAGCTTAAGAGCTGAAAAACTGTTTTTT.

The chain combines TRBV6-1 with TRBJ2-5, with D perhaps matching TRBD1 (5 bases). The CDR3 has 14 residues. In germline, CDR1 is MNHNS, CDR2 SASEGT. V lost 2 bases and J lost 7, with 14 bases in between. CDR3 sequence: CASSETSGSATQYF. CDR3 nucleotides: TGTGCCAGCAGTGAAACGTCAGGGTCAGCGACCCAGTACTTC.

The chain combines TRBV19 with TRBJ1-6; 7 nucleotides align to TRBD1. The CDR3 runs 14 residues. CDR1 and CDR2 from the germline V gene are LNHDA and SQIVND (reference sequence). The ends lost 4 bases at V and 5 bases at J; junction bases unmatched: 2. CDR3 DNA sequence: TGTGCCAGTAGTAACAGGGGAAATAATTCACCCCTCCACTTT. Translated, it gives CASSNRGNNSPLHF.

This clone appeared once. This chain uses TRBV27 with TRBJ2-5; D uncertain. Germline V gives CDR1 MNHEY, CDR2 SMNVEV (reference sequence). V lost 2 bases to trimming and J lost 4 bases, with 11 bases between them. The CDR3 sequence is 14 residues long. The CDR3 region has the DNA TGTGCCAGCAGTTTAAGAGGCTACGGAGAGACCCAGTACTTC. Encoded protein: CASSLRGYGETQYF.

The chain has TRBV28 and TRBJ1-2; 7 bases map to TRBD1. Looked up from germline, CDR1 is MDHEN and CDR2 is SYDVKM. J gave up 5 bases and V 6 bases, and 9 bases lay outside the gene matches. The CDR3 has 14 residues. The CDR3 DNA reads as TGTGCCAGCAGACGTCCGGGACAGATTTATGGCTACACCTTC. Amino acid sequence: CASRRPGQIYGYTF.

This sequence joins TRBV7-2 and TRBJ1-2, with 10 positions matching TRBD1. The CDR3 extends over 18 amino acids. The V gene's germline CDR1 is SGHTA and CDR2 FQGNSA. V lost 4 bases and J lost 2; bases outside the gene matches: 13. The CDR3 coding sequence is TGTGCCAGCAGCTCACCAAAAATGGGGACAGGGGCAAACTATGGCTACACCTTC. Amino acids: CASSSPKMGTGANYGYTF.

The chain uses TRBV7-2 and TRBJ1-5; the match to TRBD1 covers 7 bases. CDR3 length: 15 amino acids. Trimming cost V 0 bases and J 2 bases; bases outside gene matches: 1. Germline CDR1 and CDR2: SGHTA and FQGNSA. The CDR3 DNA sequence: TGTGCCAGCAGCTTAGCAGGGGGCGGCAATCAGCCCCAGCATTTT. Protein: CASSLAGGGNQPQHF.